These T cell receptor beta chains were read from a single sample in a study of HIV-infected patients and healthy controls. TCRdb passed the 5' RACE reads through MiXCR, listing each CDR3 protein once. Counted here are 19,000 or so distinct CDR3 sequences, 8.5% occurring once; the ten biggest clones make up 21%. This sample comprised blood, obtained during antiretroviral therapy. These receptors came from an adult with HIV infection. Both conserved end residues are part of each CDR3. D genes are given only for firm matches. Clone size, where shown, is once, few, many, or a class for clones that have expanded.

v_call	j_call	clone_size	d_call	cdr3_aa	cdr3_nt
TRBV12-3/TRBV12-4	TRBJ2-1	many	TRBD2	CASSSSGRGYNEQFF	TGTGCCAGCAGTTCCAGCGGGAGGGGGTACAATGAGCAGTTCTTC
TRBV4-1	TRBJ2-4	many	TRBD1	CASSPGTAIAKNIQYF	TGCGCCAGCAGCCCCGGGACAGCGATCGCCAAAAACATTCAGTACTTC
TRBV28	TRBJ2-3	many	TRBD2	CASSPGLAGEDDTQYF	TGTGCCAGCAGTCCAGGACTAGCGGGAGAGGACGATACGCAGTATTTT
TRBV5-1	TRBJ1-3	many	NA	CASSLEGSHSGNTIYF	TGCGCCAGCAGCTTGGAAGGCAGCCACTCTGGAAACACCATATATTTT
TRBV4-2	TRBJ1-2	many	TRBD1	CASGQGLYGYTF	TGTGCCAGCGGACAGGGCCTCTATGGCTACACCTTC
TRBV4-1	TRBJ2-7	many	TRBD2	CASSHKRLASYEQYF	TGCGCCAGCAGCCACAAGAGACTAGCCTCCTACGAGCAGTACTTC
TRBV7-9	TRBJ2-2	few	NA	CASSHGGGRVKPANTGELFF	TGTGCCAGCAGCCACGGGGGCGGCAGGGTAAAACCGGCGAACACCGGGGAGCTGTTTTTT
TRBV19	TRBJ1-5	many	NA	CASSVQGRGNQPQHF	TGTGCCAGTAGTGTACAGGGACGAGGCAATCAGCCCCAGCATTTT
TRBV5-4	TRBJ1-4	NA	TRBD1	CASSSNRGVNEKLFF	TGTGCCAGCAGCTCCAACAGGGGCGTAAATGAAAAACTGTTTTTT
TRBV20-1	TRBJ1-2	many	NA	CSAYRGNYGYTF	TGCAGTGCGTATAGGGGGAACTATGGCTACACCTTC